One sample yielded the 3 T cell receptor beta chains listed below, sequenced in a study of blood T cell repertoires in COVID-19. TCRdb's table, derived via immunoSEQ multiplex PCR, lists solely in-frame clones and lacks some. The table has around 95,000 clones, about 91% seen once. The material sequenced was peripheral blood. The receptors derive from a human donor in a cohort sampled during active COVID-19.

The chain links TRBV11-1 to TRBJ1-1, with TRBD1 as a possible D gene (6 bases). With 5 bases removed from V and 0 bases from J, the gap between germline ends came to 10 bases. This CDR3 contains 14 residues. Germline CDR1 is SGHAT and CDR2 is FQDESV (reference sequence). This CDR3 is CASSKDRMNTEAFF. In DNA form, the CDR3 reads TGTGCCAGCAGCAAGGACAGAATGAACACTGAAGCTTTCTTT.

By its share, this clone is medium-sized (0.01 to 0.1%). V and J are TRBV29-1 and TRBJ1-4; 8 bases fit TRBD1. The V gene's germline CDR1 is SQVTM and CDR2 ANQGSEA. Trimming at V came to 6 bases and at J to 10 bases, leaving 10 bases not matched to a gene. This CDR3 has 13 residues. In DNA, the CDR3 is TGCAGCGTGTCTCTCGGGACAGGCGGAAAACTGTTTTTT. It is translated as CSVSLGTGGKLFF.

The chain links TRBV19 to TRBJ2-2; a possible D gene is TRBD2 (5 bases). Trimming left V 7 bases short and J 4 bases short, with 10 bases between. CDR3 length: 13 residues. The germline V gene has CDR1 LNHDA and CDR2 SQIVND (reference sequence). The CDR3 loop reads CASTSGRTGELFF. CDR3 DNA sequence: TGTGCCAGTACAAGCGGTCGCACCGGGGAGCTGTTTTTT.